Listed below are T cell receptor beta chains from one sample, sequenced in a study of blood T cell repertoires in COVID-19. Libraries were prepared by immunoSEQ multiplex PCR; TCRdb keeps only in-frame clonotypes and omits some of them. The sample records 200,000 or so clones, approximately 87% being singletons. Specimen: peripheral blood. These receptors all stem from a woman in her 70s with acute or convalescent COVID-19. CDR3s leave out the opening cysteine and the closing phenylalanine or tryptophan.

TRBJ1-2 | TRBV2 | ASSRRDYGYT
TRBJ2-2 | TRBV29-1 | SVPPSRLLTNTGELF
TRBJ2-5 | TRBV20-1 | SAEVQETQY
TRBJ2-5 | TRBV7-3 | ASSAGPQETQY
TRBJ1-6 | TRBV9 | ASSVDEHSPLH
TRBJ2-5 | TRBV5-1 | ASSLGHGETQY
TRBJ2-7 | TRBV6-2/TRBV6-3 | ASSQTGQGFEQY
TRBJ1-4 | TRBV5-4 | ASSKDRAGEKLF
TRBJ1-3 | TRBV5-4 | ASSLLTGNTIY
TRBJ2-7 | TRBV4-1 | ASSQDPGGLREQY
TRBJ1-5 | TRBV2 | ASRQDLGNQPQH
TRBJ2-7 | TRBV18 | ASSSLGSGSPRGEQY
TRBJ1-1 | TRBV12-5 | ASSGSSNTEAF
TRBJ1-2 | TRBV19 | ASSIMGQPGPYGYT
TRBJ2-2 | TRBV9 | ASSVAAGELF
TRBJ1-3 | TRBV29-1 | SHLVGDTIY
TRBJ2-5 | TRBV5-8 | ASSKTSGGQTQY
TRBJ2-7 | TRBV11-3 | ASSLDTLGTSGIIYEQY
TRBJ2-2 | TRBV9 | ASSPAGQRNTGELF
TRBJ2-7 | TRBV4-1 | ASSQAPGLAGVSYEQY
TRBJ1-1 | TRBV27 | ASSLQRPGGKTEAF